In this sample, the clone carrying this T cell receptor (beta chain) turned up a few times. The sample is drawn from a study of shared clonotypes between healthy human individuals. Profiled with immunoSEQ multiplex PCR; TCRdb holds only in-frame clones, not every one. Among about 490,000 clones listed, about three quarters were seen once. This receptor was taken from a woman in her thirties or forties in good health. Some clones in this sample may be carry-over from other donors' samples. Sequences were obtained from PBMCs.

The chain's CDR3 is CASSPTSGRARQETQYF. The CDR3 region has the DNA TGTGCCAGCTCACCGACTAGCGGGAGGGCCCGACAAGAGACCCAGTACTTC. The chain employs TRBV18 and TRBJ2-5; 14 bases are a match to TRBD2. Per the germline V gene, CDR1 is KGHSH and CDR2 is LQKENI. V dropped 3 bases and J dropped 2; count of bases not matched to a gene: 5. The CDR3 is 17 residues long.